These 9 T cell receptor beta chains share one sample of origin, sequenced in a study of cytomegalovirus exposure and HLA in healthy donors (dated by TCRdb to about 2017). Preparation of the library involved the immunoSEQ multiplex PCR assay. For the multiplex PCR, a mixture combining 60 forward primers for TCR Vbeta segments and 13 reverse primers for TCR Jbeta segments was used. TCRdb's version of the immuneACCESS table is confined to in-frame rearrangements and falls short of the full clone set. An unresolved V gene accounts for under half of the shortfall where checked; the remainder is of unknown origin. This sample has approximately 100,000 clones in its table, and roughly 80% of those were observed once. Approximately 2.5% of the sample comes from the top ten. The sample taken for sequencing was PBMCs. The receptors come from a female donor in good health and CMV-seronegative.

The rearrangement uses TRBV30 and TRBJ2-5; tentatively, D is TRBD2 (7 bases). Germline V gene data show CDR1 as GTSNPN and CDR2 as SVGIG (reference sequence). The CDR3 contains 13 residues. Trimming stripped 2 bases from V and 4 bases from J, with 11 bases between. The CDR3 DNA reads TGTGCCTGGAGTAGAGGGGGGGCAGAGACCCAGTACTTC. This codes for CAWSRGGAETQYF.

This clone has a single count. V gene TRBV19 combines with J gene TRBJ2-7; the match to TRBD2 covers 11 bases. With V trimmed by 5 bases and J by 2 bases, 5 bases remained unmatched. Germline values: CDR1 LNHDA, CDR2 SQIVND (reference sequence). The CDR3 totals 15 residues. CDR3 nucleotide sequence: TGTGCCAGTAGTCGACTAGCGGGGTTCGCCTACGAGCAGTACTTC. Translated, it gives CASSRLAGFAYEQYF. The entire variable domain, with the rest obtained from reference TRBV19 and TRBJ2-7, is as follows: DGGITQSPKYLFRKEGQNVTLSCEQNLNHDAMYWYRQDPGQGLRLIYYSQIVNDFQKGDIAEGYSVSREKKESFPLTVTSAQKNPTAFYLCASSRLAGFAYEQYFGPGTRLTVT.

The J gene is TRBJ2-5, the V gene TRBV7-2; D call uncertain. Germline V gene sequence: CDR1 SGHTA, CDR2 FQGNSA. This CDR3 has 13 amino acids. The germline V and J ends were trimmed by 3 bases and 5 bases, with 10 bases remaining between them. The CDR3 spells CASSFSQRETQYF. The CDR3 bases are TGTGCCAGCAGCTTCAGCCAGCGTGAGACCCAGTACTTC. The full variable domain, its missing parts supplied by reference TRBV7-2 and TRBJ2-5, is GAGVSQSPSNKVTEKGKDVELRCDPISGHTALYWYRQSLGQGLEFLIYFQGNSAPDKSGLPSDRFSAERTGGSVSTLTIQRTQQEDSAVYLCASSFSQRETQYFGPGTRLLVL.

The rearrangement joins TRBV4-3 to TRBJ1-1, with D possibly being TRBD1 (6 bases). The germline gives CDR1 LGHNA, CDR2 YSLEER. This CDR3 region has 14 residues. V lost 5 bases and J 7 bases, leaving 17 bases between the germline ends. CDR3 in amino acids: CASSEKQGYFEAFF. As DNA, the CDR3 is TGCGCCAGCAGCGAAAAACAGGGATATTTTGAAGCTTTCTTT.

On this clone: The same CDR3 arises from other DNA sequences in this sample as well. The gene calls are TRBV6-6 and TRBJ1-2; D might be TRBD1 (5 bases). Germline CDR1 MNHNY, CDR2 SVGAGI (reference sequence). The V gene lost 2 bases and the J gene lost 2 bases, with 15 bases spanning the gap. The CDR3 runs to 16 residues. Here the CDR3 DNA reads TGTGCCAGCAGTTACGCTGGAGGGGCAGGGAACTATGGCTACACCTTC. Residues: CASSYAGGAGNYGYTF.

This clone was picked up one time. The chain joins TRBV5-1 to TRBJ2-7, with a tentative D call TRBD1 (6 bases). This CDR3 has 14 residues. In germline, CDR1 is SGHRS, CDR2 YFSETQ. Trimming removed 4 bases from V and 9 bases from J, with 20 bases in between. Here the CDR3 DNA reads TGCGCCAGCAGCGGTGCCGGGACAAGTGCCCTGCAGTACTTC. This sequence encodes CASSGAGTSALQYF.

The chain has TRBV13 and TRBJ1-2, with 9 bases lining up with TRBD1. The J segment lost 5 bases and the V segment lost 0 bases, leaving 28 bases of the junction unmatched. CDR1 is PRHDT and CDR2 is FYEKMQ in the germline V gene (reference sequence). CDR3 size: 23 residues. The CDR3 here is CASSLGNFVGQGLGRAEGYGYTF. The CDR3 DNA reads as TGTGCCAGCAGCTTAGGCAATTTTGTGGGACAGGGTCTAGGTCGAGCTGAAGGTTATGGCTACACCTTC.

The chain recombines TRBV10-2 with TRBJ2-1; TRBD1 is a possible D gene (6 bases). Germline CDR1 and CDR2: WSHSY and SAAADI. The CDR3 is 13 amino acids. The V and J ends lost 8 bases and 7 bases respectively, with 15 bases between them. The DNA of the CDR3 is TGCGCCAGCGGGGAATACAGGGTTAATGAGCAGTTCTTC. Its protein product is CASGEYRVNEQFF.

The chain is built from TRBV5-1 and TRBJ1-4, with 9 bases aligning to TRBD1. Germline loops: CDR1 SGHRS, CDR2 YFSETQ. The CDR3 is made up of 16 amino acids. The V segment lost 0 bases and the J segment 3 bases; nucleotides outside the gene matches: 3. CDR3 bases: TGCGCCAGCAGCTTGGCCTACAGGGGGCCTAATGAAAAACTGTTTTTT. Protein sequence: CASSLAYRGPNEKLFF.